These 20 T cell receptor beta chains originate from one sample sequenced in a study of T cells after yellow fever vaccination (dated by TCRdb to between 2018 and 2020). This sample's treatment or condition label indicates: live attenuated yellow fever vaccine strain. Library preparation was by 5' RACE. The instrument was an Illumina HiSeq 2500. Starting from the raw public reads, TCRdb applied fastp trimming at Q25, assembled clones with MiXCR and retained in-frame beta chains. Entries that share a CDR3 protein sequence are merged under the most common genes and DNA. The table for this sample lists 450,000 to 600,000 distinct CDR3 sequences; 13% of them were counted only once. The ten largest clonotypes hold around 15% of the sample. Sequencing used PBMCs, obtained on the day of the yellow fever booster vaccination. These receptors were collected from a man between 25 and 39 years old who received the YFV17D yellow fever vaccine.

A few counts support this clonotype. J is TRBJ2-1 and V is TRBV5-1, with a tentative D call TRBD1 (5 bases). V dropped 0 bases and J dropped 6 bases, with 13 bases sitting between them. Germline CDR1 SGHRS, CDR2 YFSETQ. The length of the CDR3 is 15 residues. The CDR3 protein is CASSLAVSGANEQFF. CDR3 nucleotide sequence: TGCGCCAGCAGCTTGGCGGTAAGTGGGGCCAATGAGCAGTTCTTC.

This clonotype appeared many times. The chain is built from TRBV12-3 or TRBV12-4 and TRBJ2-1; D unclear. The CDR3 is made up of 12 amino acids. V gave up 3 bases and J gave up 7 bases, with 7 bases separating them. CDR3 DNA sequence: TGTGCCAGCAGTTTCGTGCGGAATGAGCAGTTCTTC. Amino acid sequence: CASSFVRNEQFF.

In its sample, this clonotype was seen many times. The rearrangement uses TRBV7-2 and TRBJ1-2; D remains unclear. V dropped 1 base and J dropped 5 bases, with 17 bases sitting between them. Germline CDR1 is SGHTA and CDR2 is FQGNSA. CDR3 length: 16 residues. DNA of the CDR3: TGTGCCAGCAGCTTAGATTCGTCGGGGATTGGGTATGGCTACACCTTC. It yields the protein CASSLDSSGIGYGYTF.

This clonotype has just a few counts. The chain has TRBV7-2 and TRBJ2-5, with D tentatively TRBD1 (6 bases). This CDR3 spans 12 amino acids. Trimming took 7 bases from V and 8 from J, leaving 14 bases between them. CDR1 is SGHTA, CDR2 FQGNSA, per germline. This chain's CDR3 is CASTPGGNTQYF. In nucleotides, the CDR3 is TGTGCCAGCACCCCTGGGGGCAATACCCAGTACTTC.

The rearrangement uses TRBV15 and TRBJ1-1, with D uncertain. Trimming took off 4 bases at V and 3 bases at J, with 15 bases between the two ends. The CDR3 contains 15 residues. Germline V gene data show CDR1 as LNHNV and CDR2 as YYDKDF (reference sequence). CDR3 in DNA: TGTGCCACCAGCACCTTACGAGGGAGGGACACTGAAGCTTTCTTT. Protein: CATSTLRGRDTEAFF. The entire variable domain, with the rest obtained from reference TRBV15 and TRBJ1-1, is as follows: DAMVIQNPRYQVTQFGKPVTLSCSQTLNHNVMYWYQQKSSQAPKLLFHYYDKDFNNEADTPDNFQSRRPNTSFCFLDIRSPGLGDTAMYLCATSTLRGRDTEAFFGQGTRLTVV.

The CDR3 DNA sequence: TGTGCCAGCAGCCAAGAAGGGGGAAACACCATATATTTT. This translates into CASSQEGGNTIYF. The rearrangement links TRBV3-1 to TRBJ1-3, with D unresolved. Germline-derived CDR1 and CDR2 are LGHDT and YNNKEL (reference sequence). The CDR3 extends over 13 amino acids. V lost 0 bases, J lost 4 bases, and 4 bases lay in between.

This clonotype was detected only a few times. V is TRBV20-1 and J is TRBJ2-1, with no clear D. The CDR3 spans 12 residues. CDR1 DFQATT and CDR2 SNEGSKA come from the germline V gene (reference sequence). With 5 bases removed from V and 9 bases from J, the gap between germline ends came to 14 bases. The CDR3 loop reads CSAGRGGGEQFF. The CDR3 DNA reads TGCAGTGCTGGGCGAGGCGGCGGTGAGCAGTTCTTC.

CDR3 DNA: TGCGCCAGCAGCTTGGGACAGGTAGACACCGGGGAGCTGTTTTTT. This translates into CASSLGQVDTGELFF. This chain joins TRBV5-1 and TRBJ2-2, with D possibly matching TRBD1 (6 bases). Trimming took off 0 bases at V and 3 bases at J, with 9 bases between the two ends. There are 15 residues in the CDR3. The germline V gene has CDR1 SGHRS and CDR2 YFSETQ.

This clonotype showed up many times. The rearrangement joins TRBV12-3 or TRBV12-4 to TRBJ2-1, with D unclear. Trimming stripped 4 bases from V and 10 bases from J, with 8 bases between. There are 11 residues in the CDR3. CDR3 residues: CASSSIIEQFF. Written as DNA, the CDR3 is TGTGCCAGCAGTTCTATCATCGAGCAGTTCTTC.

This chain joins TRBV3-1 and TRBJ2-7, with no clear D. Germline CDR1 reads LGHDT; CDR2 reads YNNKEL (reference sequence). The CDR3 totals 14 residues. Between the trimmed V and J ends, which lost 1 base and 12 bases, there was a span of 19 bases. Here the CDR3 reads CASSQGSGRAGWYF. The CDR3 DNA follows: TGTGCCAGCAGCCAAGGGTCAGGACGGGCTGGGTGGTACTTC.

The V gene is TRBV10-3, the J gene TRBJ2-5; D tentatively fits TRBD1 or TRBD2 (6 bases each). Germline lookup yields CDR1 ENHRY and CDR2 SYGVKD. The CDR3 extends over 14 amino acids. Deletions cut 4 bases from V and 1 base from J, with 10 bases between. The CDR3 coding sequence is TGTGCCATCAGTGGAGGAGGGGGCCAAGAGACCCAGTACTTC. Translation gives CAISGGGGQETQYF.

V and J are TRBV6-5 and TRBJ2-1, with TRBD2 identical over 9 bases. The CDR3 is 15 residues long. Trimming removed 2 bases from V and 4 bases from J; junction bases left unmatched: 3. Looked up from germline, CDR1 is MNHEY and CDR2 is SVGAGI. In nucleotides, the CDR3 is TGTGCCAGCAGTTACGAACTAGCGGGTTACAATGAGCAGTTCTTC. Residues: CASSYELAGYNEQFF.

Only a few counts were recorded for this clonotype. The J gene is TRBJ1-3, the V gene TRBV28; TRBD1 matches at 7 bases. Germline CDR1 reads MDHEN; CDR2 reads SYDVKM. The CDR3 sequence is 14 residues long. Trimming at V came to 8 bases and at J to 0 bases, leaving 4 bases not matched to a gene. The CDR3 nucleotides read TGTGCCAGCCGACAGGGCAACTCTGGAAACACCATATATTTT. Translated: CASRQGNSGNTIYF.

V is TRBV2 and J is TRBJ2-1, with TRBD1 identical over 9 bases. Germline assignment: CDR1 SNHLY and CDR2 FYNNEI. Trimming removed 4 bases from V and 0 bases from J; junction bases left unmatched: 1. The length of the CDR3 is 15 residues. The CDR3 DNA reads as TGTGCCAGCAGTGTACAGGGGGCCTCCTACAATGAGCAGTTCTTC. Its protein is CASSVQGASYNEQFF.

This chain links TRBV5-1 with TRBJ1-1; 8 bases agree with TRBD1. V shed 0 bases and J 0 bases; nucleotides not matched to a gene: 4. The CDR3 runs 16 residues. The germline CDR1 and CDR2 sequences are SGHRS and YFSETQ. Here the CDR3 reads CASSLGDRSLNTEAFF. The CDR3 DNA reads as TGCGCCAGCAGCTTGGGGGACAGGTCCCTGAACACTGAAGCTTTCTTT.

In its sample, this clonotype was seen a few times. V usage is TRBV20-1 and J usage is TRBJ1-2; 9 positions agree with TRBD1. Germline assignment: CDR1 DFQATT and CDR2 SNEGSKA (reference sequence). The V and J ends lost 3 bases and 6 bases, in that order; junction bases with no gene match: 8. The CDR3 has 14 residues. CDR3 sequence: CSASGTGYSDGYTF. In nucleotides, the CDR3 is TGCAGTGCTAGTGGGACAGGGTATTCGGATGGCTACACCTTC.

The rearrangement uses TRBV6-1 and TRBJ2-5; D is perhaps TRBD1 (6 bases). Trimming shortened V by 5 bases and J by 2 bases, and 15 bases separated the two germline ends. This CDR3 is 15 amino acids long. CDR1 is MNHNS, CDR2 SASEGT, per germline. As DNA, the CDR3 is TGTGCCAGCAGTACCCATCTTACAGGGCAAGAGACCCAGTACTTC. Translation gives CASSTHLTGQETQYF.

This clonotype was detected only a few times. The chain joins TRBV7-6 to TRBJ2-1, with D tentatively TRBD2 (6 bases). Germline V CDR1 and CDR2: SGHVS, FNYEAQ. The CDR3 covers 14 residues. Trimming removed 5 bases at V and 2 bases at J, with 10 bases between. The CDR3 sequence: CASSGLNTYNEQFF. As DNA, the CDR3 is TGTGCCAGCAGCGGACTAAATACCTACAATGAGCAGTTCTTC. Using reference TRBV7-6 and TRBJ2-1 for the parts outside the CDR3, the full variable domain is GAGVSQSPRYKVTKRGQDVALRCDPISGHVSLYWYRQALGQGPEFLTYFNYEAQQDKSGLPNDRFSAERPEGSISTLTIQRTEQRDSAMYRCASSGLNTYNEQFFGPGTRLTVL.

The rearrangement links TRBV7-8 to TRBJ2-1, with TRBD1 identical over 7 bases. The V segment lost 5 bases and the J segment 7 bases; nucleotides outside the gene matches: 8. CDR1 is SGHVS, CDR2 FQNEAQ, per germline. This CDR3 has 14 residues. CDR3 amino acids: CASSPRTGPNEQFF. DNA of the CDR3: TGTGCCAGCAGCCCTCGGACAGGCCCGAATGAGCAGTTCTTC.

The CDR3 protein is CASSLDGGLAGVFDEQFF. The CDR3 DNA is TGTGCCAGCAGCTTAGATGGGGGGCTAGCGGGAGTGTTCGATGAGCAGTTCTTC. This sequence joins TRBV11-2 and TRBJ2-1; 10 bases line up with TRBD2. With V trimmed by 0 bases and J by 8 bases, 13 bases remained unmatched. From germline, CDR1 is SGHAT and CDR2 FQNNGV. The length of the CDR3 is 18 residues.